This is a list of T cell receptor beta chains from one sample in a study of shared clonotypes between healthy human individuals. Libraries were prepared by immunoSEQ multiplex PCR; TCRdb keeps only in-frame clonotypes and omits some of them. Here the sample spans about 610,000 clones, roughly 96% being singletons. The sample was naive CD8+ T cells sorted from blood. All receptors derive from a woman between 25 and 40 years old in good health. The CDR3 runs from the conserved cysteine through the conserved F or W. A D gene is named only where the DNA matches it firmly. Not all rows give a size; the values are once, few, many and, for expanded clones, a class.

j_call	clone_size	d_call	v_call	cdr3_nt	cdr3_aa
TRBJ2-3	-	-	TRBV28	TGTGCCAGCAGTTTACCGCCTGAGGAAAGCACAGATACGCAGTATTTT	CASSLPPEESTDTQYF
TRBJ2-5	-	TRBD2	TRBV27	TGTGCCACCGGGACTAGCTTACAAGAGACCCAGTACTTC	CATGTSLQETQYF
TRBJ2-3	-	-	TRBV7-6	TGTGCCAGCAGCTCTGGCGGGGGCTTCACAGATACGCAGTATTTT	CASSSGGGFTDTQYF
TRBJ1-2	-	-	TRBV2	TGTGCCAGTCTCGGGACATCAGGTTTTGGGACTAACTATGGCTACACCTTC	CASLGTSGFGTNYGYTF
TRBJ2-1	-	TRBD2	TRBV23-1	TGCGCCAGCAGTCGGCCGGGAGGGCATGAGCAGTTCTTC	CASSRPGGHEQFF
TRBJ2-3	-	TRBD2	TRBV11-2	TGTGCCAGCAGCTTAGAAAGGGCGGGAGGGCCGCCAGATACGCAGTATTTT	CASSLERAGGPPDTQYF
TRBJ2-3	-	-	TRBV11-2	TGTGCCAGCAGCTCCCCCATGAGCGAGAGCACAGATACGCAGTATTTT	CASSSPMSESTDTQYF
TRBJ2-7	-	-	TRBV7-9	TGTGCCAGCAGCTTAGTAGGGGCGTCGTTCGAGCAGTACTTC	CASSLVGASFEQYF
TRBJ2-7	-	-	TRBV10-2	TGCGCCAGCAATCTAGGGTCCTCCTACGAGCAGTACTTC	CASNLGSSYEQYF
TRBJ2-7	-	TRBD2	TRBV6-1	TGTGCCAGCAGTGAAGGGGTAGCGGGAGTGGGATACGAGCAGTACTTC	CASSEGVAGVGYEQYF
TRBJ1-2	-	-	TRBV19	TGTGCCAGTAGCCCAGGGGAGAACTATGGCTACACCTTC	CASSPGENYGYTF
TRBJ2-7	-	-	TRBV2	TGTGCCAGCAGTGTTGAGGGTTCCTACGAGCAGTACTTC	CASSVEGSYEQYF
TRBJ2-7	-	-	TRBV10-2	TGCGCCAGCAGTGGTACAGGGACCTACTACGAGCAGTACTTC	CASSGTGTYYEQYF
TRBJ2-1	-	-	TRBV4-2	TGTGCCAGCAGCCAAGTCGAGTCGGATGAGCAGTTCTTC	CASSQVESDEQFF
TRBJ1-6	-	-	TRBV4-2	TGTGCCAGCAGCCAGAACAGGGAATCACCCCTCCACTTT	CASSQNRESPLHF
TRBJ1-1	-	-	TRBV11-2	TGTGCCAGCAGCTGGGGACTGCCAGACACTGAAGCTTTCTTT	CASSWGLPDTEAFF
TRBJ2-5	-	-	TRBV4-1	TGCGCCAGCAGCCAACTACCGGGGGCAGGGAGGCAAGAGACCCAGTACTTC	CASSQLPGAGRQETQYF
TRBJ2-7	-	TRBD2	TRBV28	TGTGCCACCTCGCCGGGACTAGCACTATACGAGCAGTACTTC	CATSPGLALYEQYF
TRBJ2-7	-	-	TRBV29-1	TGCAGCGTAGTTACCTACGAGCAGTACTTC	CSVVTYEQYF
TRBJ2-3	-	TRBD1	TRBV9	TGTGCCAGCAGCGTAGCTACTTTTATACAGGGGCGGGATACGCAGTATTTT	CASSVATFIQGRDTQYF
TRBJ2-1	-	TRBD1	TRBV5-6	TGTGCCAGCAGCTTGGCCGTGAGACAGGGCTTCAATGAGCAGTTCTTC	CASSLAVRQGFNEQFF
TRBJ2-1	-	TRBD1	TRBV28	TGTGCCAGCAGCCCCCACCTCTTCGGACAGGGTGCCTACAATGAGCAGTTCTTC	CASSPHLFGQGAYNEQFF
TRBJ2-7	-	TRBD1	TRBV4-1	TGCGCCAGCAGCCAGCACCGACAGGGATCCTACGAGCAGTACTTC	CASSQHRQGSYEQYF
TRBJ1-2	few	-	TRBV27	TGTGCCAGCAGTTTGAGAGGGGATGGCTACACCTTC	CASSLRGDGYTF
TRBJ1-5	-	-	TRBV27	TGTGCCAGCAGTTATCAGAACACCAGAAATCAGCCCCAGCATTTT	CASSYQNTRNQPQHF
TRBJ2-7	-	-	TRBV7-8	TGTGCCAGCAGCTTAGGATATGGGTACGAGCAGTACTTC	CASSLGYGYEQYF
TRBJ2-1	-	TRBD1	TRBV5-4	TGTGCCAGCAGCTCCGACAGGGCTTTCTACAATGAGCAGTTCTTC	CASSSDRAFYNEQFF
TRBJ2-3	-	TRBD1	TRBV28	TGTGCCAGCAGCTCCAGGGGGCTAAGAGATACGCAGTATTTT	CASSSRGLRDTQYF
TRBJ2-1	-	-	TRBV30	TGTGCCTGGGGAGAACGGGGATACAATGAGCAGTTCTTC	CAWGERGYNEQFF
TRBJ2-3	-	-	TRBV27	TGTGCCAGCAGCGAGTTCGGAGTCTCAGATACGCAGTATTTT	CASSEFGVSDTQYF
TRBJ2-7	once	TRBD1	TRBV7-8	TGTGCCAGCAGGAAGAACAGGGGGGAAGGCGAAGAGCAGTACTTC	CASRKNRGEGEEQYF
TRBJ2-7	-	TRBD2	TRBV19	TGTGCCAGTAGCATAGCGGGAGGCGGATACGAGCAGTACTTC	CASSIAGGGYEQYF
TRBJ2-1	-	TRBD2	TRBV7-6	TGTGCCAGCAGCGCGACACACCGGGACTACTTATACAATGAGCAGTTCTTC	CASSATHRDYLYNEQFF
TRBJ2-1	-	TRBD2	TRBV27	TGTGCCAGCAGTTCGGGACTAGCGGGCTACAATGAGCAGTTCTTC	CASSSGLAGYNEQFF
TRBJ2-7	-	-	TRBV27	TGTGCCAGCAGAAGAGTCCTATTTGGCGAGCAGTACTTC	CASRRVLFGEQYF
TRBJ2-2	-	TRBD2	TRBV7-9	TGTGCCAGCAGCGTGAGGTGGGAGGGCTCGAACACCGGGGAGCTGTTTTTT	CASSVRWEGSNTGELFF
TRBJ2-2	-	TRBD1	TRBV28	TGTGCCAGCAGTACCCGACAGGGGGCGCGGACCGGGGAGCTGTTTTTT	CASSTRQGARTGELFF
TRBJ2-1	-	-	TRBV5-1	TGCGCCAGCAGGAAATCTGCCGGCAATGAGCAGTTCTTC	CASRKSAGNEQFF
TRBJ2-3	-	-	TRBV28	TGTGCCAGCAGTTCGTCTTCTAGCGTAGATACGCAGTATTTT	CASSSSSSVDTQYF
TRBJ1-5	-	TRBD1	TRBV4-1	TGCGCCAGCAGCCAAAGACAGGGGTTTCAGCCCCAGCATTTT	CASSQRQGFQPQHF
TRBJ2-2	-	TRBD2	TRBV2	TGTGCCAGCAGTGATCCCTGGCGGGAGGGCCGTAACGGGGAGCTGTTTTTT	CASSDPWREGRNGELFF
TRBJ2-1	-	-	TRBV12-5	TGTGCTAGTGGTATTACTAGAAATGAGCAGTTCTTC	CASGITRNEQFF
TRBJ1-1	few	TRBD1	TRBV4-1	TGCGCCAGCAGCGCTACAGGGGGCGGTGAAGCTTTCTTT	CASSATGGGEAFF
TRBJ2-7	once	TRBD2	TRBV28	TGTGCCAGCAGCTATGCGGGAGATAACGAGCAGTACTTC	CASSYAGDNEQYF
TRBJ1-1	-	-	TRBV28	TGTGCCATATCGGGGTTCGGTACTGAAGCTTTCTTT	CAISGFGTEAFF
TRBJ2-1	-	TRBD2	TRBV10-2	TGCGCCAGCCAAGGGACTAGCGGGATCGGGGAGCAGTTCTTC	CASQGTSGIGEQFF
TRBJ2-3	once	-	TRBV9	TGTGCCAGCAGCGTAGATCCTAGCTGGGGAGATACGCAGTATTTT	CASSVDPSWGDTQYF
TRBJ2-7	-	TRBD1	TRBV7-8	TGTGCCAGCACCGGGACAGTGTTTTACTACGAGCAGTACTTC	CASTGTVFYYEQYF
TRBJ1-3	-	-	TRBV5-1	TGCGCCAGCAGCTTGGACGGGGGCAGCTCTGGAAACACCATATATTTT	CASSLDGGSSGNTIYF
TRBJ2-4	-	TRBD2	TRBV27	TGTGCCAGCAGTTTAGGGGGTGGACTAGCGGGAGTTCTGGCCAAAAACATTCAGTACTTC	CASSLGGGLAGVLAKNIQYF
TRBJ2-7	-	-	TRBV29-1	TGCAGCGTTGAAATCTGGACGGACGAAGGGACTTACGAGCAGTACTTC	CSVEIWTDEGTYEQYF
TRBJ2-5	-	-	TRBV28	TGTGCCAGCAGGTGCAGGGGGGCTTGCCCCCCTGACCGACCCCAAGAGACCCAGTACTTC	CASRCRGACPPDRPQETQYF
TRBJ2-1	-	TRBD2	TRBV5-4	TGTGCCAGCAGCTCCCGATGGACTAGCGGGAGGGAGGGCTACAATGAGCAGTTCTTC	CASSSRWTSGREGYNEQFF
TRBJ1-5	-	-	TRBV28	TGTGCCAGCAGTATCTTCGGGGATCAGCCCCAGCATTTT	CASSIFGDQPQHF
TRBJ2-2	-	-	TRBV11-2	TGTGCCAGCAGCTTCCGGGACCCTAGCACCGGGGAGCTGTTTTTT	CASSFRDPSTGELFF
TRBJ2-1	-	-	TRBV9	TGTGCCAGCAGCCCGGAAGGGACCTCCTACAATGAGCAGTTCTTC	CASSPEGTSYNEQFF
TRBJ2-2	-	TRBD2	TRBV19	TGTGCCAGTACCATCACCGGGACTAGCGAAAACACCGGGGAGCTGTTTTTT	CASTITGTSENTGELFF
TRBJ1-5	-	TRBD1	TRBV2	TGTGCCAGCAGCCCTAGGAGGCAGGGGGACAATCAGCCCCAGCATTTT	CASSPRRQGDNQPQHF
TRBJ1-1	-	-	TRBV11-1	TGTGCCAGCAGCGGAGACACCTCTGAAGCTTTCTTT	CASSGDTSEAFF